Given below is one TCR beta chain in context. TCRdb's copy holds only in-frame clones and misses some; the assay was immunoSEQ multiplex PCR. This table holds approximately 200,000 clones, 86% found once. These data belong to a study of blood T cell repertoires in COVID-19. The participants were between about 18 and 90 years old and came from 24 US areas. V lost 3 bases and J lost 6, with 14 bases in between. The CDR3 spans 15 residues. From germline, CDR1 is MGHRA and CDR2 YSYEKL. The source of this sequence is a woman in her thirties who had been exposed to COVID-19. The J gene is TRBJ1-4, the V gene TRBV4-1, with a possible D match to TRBD1 (5 bases). Sequencing was carried out using PBMCs or T cells enriched from blood (not recorded which). The CDR3 sequence: CASSQADRGDEKLFF. The CDR3 DNA reads as TGCGCCAGCAGCCAGGCGGACCGGGGGGATGAAAAACTGTTTTTT.